The sequence of this T cell receptor beta chain was determined in a study of regulatory T cells in long-lasting Graves disease. Relying on iRepertoire HTBI primers and Arm-PCR of CDR3 regions, the team built TCR beta libraries. TCRdb re-called the multiplex PCR reads through MiXCR, storing one row per CDR3 protein. The profile covers around 460,000 distinct CDR3 sequences, with about 14% appearing a single time and around a sixth taken by the ten largest. The CDR3 contains 18 residues. With 4 bases clipped from V and 0 bases from J, the junction kept 10 bases outside the gene matches. Germline lookup yields CDR1 ENHRY and CDR2 SYGVKD. This clonotype was counted between two and nine times. The time point denotes: newly diagnosed GD, antithyroid drugs for less than 3 months. The TCR library used RNA extracted from PBMCs. This same sample was also taken into another study, of T cells in Graves' hyperthyroidism and ophthalmopathy. That source reports: Diagnostic decisions used clinical symptoms, serum thyroxine and TRAb, thyroid ultrasound and orbital computed tomography.

This TCR was recovered from a woman aged 45-59 years with Graves disease. The V call is TRBV10-3, the J call TRBJ2-1; 9 nucleotides align to TRBD2. The sequences come from peripheral blood mononuclear cells (PBMCs), collected at new diagnosis, from a patient treated with antithyroid drugs. Here the CDR3 DNA reads TGTGCCATCAGTGGGGCGGATAGCGGGAGAACCTCCTACAATGAGCAGTTCTTC. Protein: CAISGADSGRTSYNEQFF.